Listed here are 2 T cell receptor beta chains from one sample, sequenced in a study of cytomegalovirus exposure and HLA in healthy donors. PCR employed 60 Vbeta and 13 Jbeta primers. Using immunoSEQ multiplex PCR, the repertoire was profiled, and TCRdb retains in-frame clones only, with some absent. Of 84,000 or so clones listed, roughly three quarters were seen once; the top ten hold 3.7%. Sequencing was done on a sample of PBMCs. The source is a young man in good health and CMV-seronegative.

The J gene is TRBJ2-1, the V gene TRBV7-9; D possibly corresponds to TRBD2 (6 bases). Trimming pared 1 base from V and 2 bases from J, leaving 12 bases between. The CDR3 runs to 16 residues. Germline CDR1 and CDR2: SEHNR and FQNEAQ (reference sequence). The CDR3 coding sequence is TGTGCCAGCAGCTTAGTCTTCGCGGGACCCTACAATGAGCAGTTCTTC. Its translation: CASSLVFAGPYNEQFF. Full variable domain (remainder filled in from reference TRBV7-9 and TRBJ2-1): DTGVSQNPRHKITKRGQNVTFRCDPISEHNRLYWYRQTLGQGPEFLTYFQNEAQLEKSRLLSDRFSAERPKGSFSTLEIQRTEQGDSAMYLCASSLVFAGPYNEQFFGPGTRLTVL.

The chain recombines TRBV11-2 with TRBJ2-5; 7 bases align to TRBD1. The J call may be incorrect, as the DNA end agrees better with TRBJ2-7. This CDR3 has 16 residues. Germline-derived CDR1 and CDR2 are SGHAT and FQNNGV. Here the CDR3 reads CASSLDSGQLAYEQYF. CDR3 DNA: TGTGCCAGCAGCTTAGATTCGGGACAGCTAGCCTACGAGCAGTACTTC.